Each of the 9 T cell receptor beta chains below was sequenced from the same sample in a study of blood T cell repertoires in COVID-19. Data came from immunoSEQ multiplex PCR; TCRdb stores just in-frame clones and leaves some out. The profile shows 310,000 or so clones, 75% to 90% of them singletons. Sequences were obtained from peripheral blood. Receptors were obtained from a woman aged 45-60 years who had recovered from COVID-19.

This clone was recorded once. The rearrangement links TRBV14 to TRBJ2-1, with D unclear. This CDR3 region has 15 residues. Germline CDR1 and CDR2: SGHDN and FVKESK. V shed 0 bases and J shed 3 bases, with 9 bases lying between them. CDR3 sequence reads: CASSQDGSSYNEQFF. Written as DNA, the CDR3 is TGTGCCAGCAGCCAAGACGGTAGCAGCTACAATGAGCAGTTCTTC.

The CDR3 DNA is TGTGCCAGCAGTGAACTATTACTAGCTTTGGGAGACGAGCAGTACTTC. This translates into CASSELLLALGDEQYF. J is TRBJ2-7 and V is TRBV6-1; D is possibly TRBD2 (6 bases). There are 16 residues in the CDR3. Germline CDR1 and CDR2: MNHNS and SASEGT. V was pared by 2 bases and J by 5 bases, with 19 bases between.

The count of this clone is one. Within the sample, other DNA sequences also encode this same CDR3. The genes are TRBV7-2 and TRBJ1-1, with D unclear. CDR1 SGHTA and CDR2 FQGNSA come from the germline V gene. The CDR3 has 13 residues. Trimming pared 6 bases from V and 1 base from J, leaving 9 bases between. DNA for the CDR3: TGTGCCAGCAGTCTTCGACAGAACACTGAAGCTTTCTTT. This sequence encodes CASSLRQNTEAFF.

This clone occurred many times. Within the sample, other DNA sequences also encode this same CDR3. The chain joins TRBV5-1 to TRBJ1-1; 8 bases map to TRBD1. This CDR3 is built from 14 residues. Germline assignment: CDR1 SGHRS and CDR2 YFSETQ. V lost 4 bases and J lost 2; bases outside the gene matches: 4. The CDR3 sequence: CASSGGTGNTEAFF. CDR3 bases: TGCGCCAGCAGCGGGGGGACAGGAAACACTGAAGCTTTCTTT. Complete variable domain (other parts from reference TRBV5-1 and TRBJ1-1): KAGVTQTPRYLIKTRGQQVTLSCSPISGHRSVSWYQQTPGQGLQFLFEYFSETQRNKGNFPGRFSGRQFSNSRSEMNVSTLELGDSALYLCASSGGTGNTEAFFGQGTRLTVV.

The rearrangement uses TRBV19 and TRBJ2-2, with 7 bases matching TRBD2. This CDR3 contains 13 residues. Germline V gives CDR1 LNHDA, CDR2 SQIVND (reference sequence). V was clipped by 9 bases and J by 2 bases; unmatched bases: 3. In DNA form, the CDR3 reads TGTGCCAGCGGGGGGACTAACACCGGGGAGCTGTTTTTT. This codes for CASGGTNTGELFF.

The chain recombines TRBV29-1 with TRBJ1-1; TRBD1 aligns across 9 bases. V lost 6 bases, J lost 7 bases, and 15 bases stayed unmatched. This CDR3 has 15 residues. Per germline, CDR1 SQVTM and CDR2 ANQGSEA. CDR3 nucleotide sequence: TGCAGCGTGGGGACCGGGACAGGGATATTCGGTGAAGCTTTCTTT. This sequence encodes CSVGTGTGIFGEAFF.

This chain connects TRBV29-1 to TRBJ2-1; the D gene is possibly TRBD2 (6 bases). CDR1 and CDR2 from the germline V gene are SQVTM and ANQGSEA. V lost 4 bases, J lost 2 bases, and 12 bases lay in between. The CDR3 consists of 14 residues. Written as DNA, the CDR3 is TGCAGCGTTGTTGGGGGGAGTACCTACAATGAGCAGTTCTTC. Protein sequence: CSVVGGSTYNEQFF.

The rearrangement joins TRBV27 to TRBJ1-5, with 7 bases fitting TRBD1. V gave up 6 bases and J gave up 8 bases; unmatched junction bases: 10. Germline V lookup: CDR1 MNHEY, CDR2 SMNVEV (reference sequence). CDR3 length: 14 residues. CDR3 in amino acids: CASSKGQLGEPQHF. CDR3 bases: TGTGCCAGCAGCAAGGGACAGTTAGGGGAGCCCCAGCATTTT.

The V gene is TRBV12-3 or TRBV12-4, the J gene TRBJ1-1; D not certain. This CDR3 has 11 amino acids. V gave up 7 bases and J gave up 7 bases, with 10 bases separating them. CDR3 residues: CASTRRSEAFF. As DNA, the CDR3 is TGTGCCAGCACCCGAAGGAGTGAAGCTTTCTTT.